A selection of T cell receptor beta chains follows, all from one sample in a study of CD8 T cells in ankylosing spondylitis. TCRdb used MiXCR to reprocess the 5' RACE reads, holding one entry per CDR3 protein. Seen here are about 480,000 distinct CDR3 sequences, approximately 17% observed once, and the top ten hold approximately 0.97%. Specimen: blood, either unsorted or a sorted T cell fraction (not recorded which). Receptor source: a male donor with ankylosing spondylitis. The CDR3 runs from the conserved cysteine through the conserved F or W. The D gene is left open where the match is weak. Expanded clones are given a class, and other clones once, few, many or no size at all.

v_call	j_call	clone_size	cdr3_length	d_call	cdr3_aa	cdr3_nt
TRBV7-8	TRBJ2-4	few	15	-	CASSLAAGIKNIQYF	TGTGCCAGCAGCTTAGCGGCGGGGATAAAAAACATTCAGTACTTC
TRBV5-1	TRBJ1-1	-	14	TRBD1	CASSPRQGEAEAFF	TGCGCCAGCAGCCCCCGACAGGGAGAAGCTGAAGCTTTCTTT
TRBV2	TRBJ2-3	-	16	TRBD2	CASKSGLAGAADTQYF	TGTGCCAGCAAGTCGGGACTAGCGGGGGCAGCAGATACGCAGTATTTT
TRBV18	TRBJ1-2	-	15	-	CASSPPAQDLNGYTF	TGTGCCAGCTCACCACCGGCTCAGGACCTTAATGGCTACACCTTC
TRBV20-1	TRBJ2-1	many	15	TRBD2	CSARDSGRADNEQFF	TGCAGTGCTAGGGACAGCGGGAGGGCCGACAATGAGCAGTTCTTC
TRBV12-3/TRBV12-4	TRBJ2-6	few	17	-	CASSSLGRSSGANVLTF	TGTGCCAGCAGCTCGTTGGGACGGAGCTCTGGGGCCAACGTCCTGACTTTC
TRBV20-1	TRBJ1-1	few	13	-	CSATQTGRLRAFF	TGCAGTGCTACCCAGACAGGCCGGCTTCGAGCTTTCTTT
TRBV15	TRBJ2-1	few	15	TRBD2	CATSREAGAPNEQFF	TGTGCCACCAGCAGAGAAGCGGGAGCGCCCAATGAGCAGTTCTTC
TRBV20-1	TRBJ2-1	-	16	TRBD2	CSASGLAGRDYNEQFF	TGCAGTGCTTCCGGACTAGCGGGGAGGGATTACAATGAGCAGTTCTTC
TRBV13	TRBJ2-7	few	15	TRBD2	CASSRRVGGIYEQYF	TGTGCCAGCAGCCGCCGGGTGGGGGGGATCTACGAGCAGTACTTC
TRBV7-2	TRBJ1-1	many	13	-	CASSLQVNTEAFF	TGTGCCAGCAGCTTACAGGTGAACACTGAAGCTTTCTTT
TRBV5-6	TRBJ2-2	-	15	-	CASSLEGLLTGELFF	TGTGCCAGCAGCTTGGAGGGACTGCTGACCGGGGAGCTGTTTTTT
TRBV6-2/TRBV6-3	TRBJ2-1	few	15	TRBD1	CASSWGGTGINEQFF	TGTGCCAGCAGTTGGGGAGGGACAGGGATAAATGAGCAGTTCTTC
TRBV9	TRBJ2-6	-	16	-	CASSAHQPSGANVLTF	TGTGCCAGCAGCGCCCATCAGCCCTCTGGGGCCAACGTCCTGACTTTC
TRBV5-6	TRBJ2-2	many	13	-	CASQFAGPGELFF	TGTGCCAGTCAATTCGCCGGACCCGGGGAGCTGTTTTTT
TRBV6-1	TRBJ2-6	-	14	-	CASRDGPGANVLTF	TGTGCCAGCAGAGACGGGCCTGGGGCCAACGTCCTGACTTTC
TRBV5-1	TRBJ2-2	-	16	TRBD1	CASSWSGTANTGELFF	TGCGCCAGCAGCTGGTCCGGGACAGCAAACACCGGGGAGCTGTTTTTT
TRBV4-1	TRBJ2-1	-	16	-	CASTSTRGRGYNEQFF	TGCGCCAGCACTTCAACCCGGGGCAGGGGATACAATGAGCAGTTCTTC
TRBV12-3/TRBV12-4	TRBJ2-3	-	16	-	CASSLSGGDPTDTQYF	TGTGCCAGCAGTTTAAGTGGTGGGGATCCCACAGATACGCAGTATTTT
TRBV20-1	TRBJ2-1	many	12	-	CSARDHGTLQFF	TGCAGTGCTAGAGATCACGGGACCCTGCAGTTCTTC
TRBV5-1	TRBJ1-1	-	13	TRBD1	CASSGTGQAEAFF	TGCGCCAGCAGCGGGACCGGACAGGCCGAAGCTTTCTTT
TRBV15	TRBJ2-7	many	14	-	CATSRGGGGYEQYF	TGTGCCACCAGCAGAGGAGGCGGTGGGTACGAGCAGTACTTC
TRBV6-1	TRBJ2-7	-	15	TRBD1	CASSPTGLSSYEQYF	TGTGCCAGCAGCCCGACAGGGTTAAGCTCCTACGAGCAGTACTTC
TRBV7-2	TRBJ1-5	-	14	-	CASSPVRGNQPQHF	TGTGCCAGCAGCCCGGTTCGAGGGAATCAGCCCCAGCATTTT
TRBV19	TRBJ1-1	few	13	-	CASSMQGYTEAFF	TGTGCCAGTAGTATGCAGGGCTACACTGAAGCTTTCTTT
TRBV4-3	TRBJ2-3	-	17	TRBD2	CASSQDRDYQFLDTQYF	TGCGCCAGCAGCCAAGACCGGGACTACCAGTTTCTCGATACGCAGTATTTT
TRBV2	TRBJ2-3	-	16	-	CASGAGAPVWVDTQYF	TGTGCCAGCGGGGCAGGGGCGCCCGTATGGGTAGATACGCAGTATTTT
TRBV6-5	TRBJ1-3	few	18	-	CASSLGRISRGSGNTIYF	TGTGCCAGCAGTTTAGGCAGGATCAGCCGGGGCTCTGGAAACACCATATATTTT